These 4 T cell receptor beta chains originate from one sample sequenced in a study of CD8 T cells in Susac syndrome. With random hexamers, reverse transcription was performed on about 0.5 to 1 ug of RNA. TCRdb used MiXCR to reprocess the immunoSEQ multiplex PCR reads, holding one entry per CDR3 protein. Of about 73,000 distinct CDR3 sequences listed, just under 95% are singletons. The sample comprised CD8+ T cells from PBMCs. The origin of the receptors is a human donor with multiple sclerosis.

V gene TRBV4-1 combines with J gene TRBJ1-1, with 8 bases matching TRBD1. The J segment lost 7 bases and the V segment lost 4 bases, leaving 17 bases of the junction unmatched. Germline values: CDR1 MGHRA, CDR2 YSYEKL. CDR3 length: 17 residues. CDR3 sequence (DNA): TGCGCCAGCAGCCCAAGGACAGGGCGCCTGAGTTTGGGTGAAGCTTTCTTT. Translation: CASSPRTGRLSLGEAFF.

This sequence joins TRBV5-4 and TRBJ2-7, with a possible D match to TRBD1 (5 bases). The CDR3 runs to 12 residues. Germline V gene lookup returns CDR1 SGHNT and CDR2 YYREEE (reference sequence). Trimming stripped 3 bases from V and 4 bases from J, with 8 bases between. The CDR3 region is CASSSRAYEQYF. Here the CDR3 DNA reads TGTGCCAGCAGCTCCAGGGCTTACGAGCAGTACTTC. Full variable domain (missing parts from reference TRBV5-4 and TRBJ2-7): ETGVTQSPTHLIKTRGQQVTLRCSSQSGHNTVSWYQQALGQGPQFIFQYYREEENGRGNFPPRFSGLQFPNYSSELNVNALELDDSALYLCASSSRAYEQYFGPGTRLTVT.

The chain links TRBV30 to TRBJ2-7; D ambiguous. With 5 bases removed from V and 6 bases from J, the gap between germline ends came to 14 bases. Per germline, CDR1 GTSNPN and CDR2 SVGIG (reference sequence). The CDR3 loop spans 12 amino acids. CDR3 loop: CAWSDLQGEQYF. CDR3 bases: TGTGCCTGGTCCGACTTACAAGGCGAGCAGTACTTC.

The chain has TRBV29-1 and TRBJ1-1; D is possibly TRBD1 (5 bases). Germline V gene data show CDR1 as SQVTM and CDR2 as ANQGSEA. V lost 6 bases and J lost 8, with 13 bases in between. The CDR3 runs 11 residues. Here the CDR3 reads CSVGTPGEAFF. CDR3 nucleotide sequence: TGCAGCGTCGGGACTCCCGGCGAAGCTTTCTTT.